These 4 T cell receptor beta chains were all obtained from the same sample, sequenced in a study of blood T cell repertoires in COVID-19. Method: immunoSEQ multiplex PCR; TCRdb's copy keeps in-frame clones and lacks some. The repertoire has about 29,000 clones, 70% to 90% of them found once; the top ten carry roughly 3.2%. Source material: peripheral blood. These receptors were collected from a human donor in a cohort sampled during active COVID-19.

The CDR3 reads CASSRGAGGYTF. CDR3 DNA sequence: TGTGCCAGCAGTCGAGGCGCAGGGGGCTACACCTTC. The genes are TRBV28 and TRBJ1-2; D may be TRBD1 (5 bases). Germline values: CDR1 MDHEN, CDR2 SYDVKM. Trimming pared 5 bases from V and 8 bases from J, leaving 12 bases between. There are 12 residues in the CDR3.

This chain links TRBV5-1 with TRBJ2-3; 8 bases are shared with TRBD2. This CDR3 spans 18 amino acids. The V segment lost 2 bases and the J segment 4 bases; nucleotides outside the gene matches: 15. Germline V gene sequence: CDR1 SGHRS, CDR2 YFSETQ. DNA of the CDR3: TGCGCCAGCAGCTTAGGCCCCGGGGGGGGGAATTTCGCAGATACGCAGTATTTT. Encoded protein: CASSLGPGGGNFADTQYF. Based on the CDR3 plus reference TRBV5-1 and TRBJ2-3, the full variable domain is KAGVTQTPRYLIKTRGQQVTLSCSPISGHRSVSWYQQTPGQGLQFLFEYFSETQRNKGNFPGRFSGRQFSNSRSEMNVSTLELGDSALYLCASSLGPGGGNFADTQYFGPGTRLTVL.

This clone counts as medium-sized. Relative to the germline gene, one junction end is altered; a read error may explain this. This chain joins TRBV14 and TRBJ1-4; 10 nucleotides line up with TRBD1. CDR1 and CDR2 from the germline V gene are SGHDN and FVKESK. The CDR3 is 16 amino acids. The CDR3: CASSEDRGLTNEKLFF. The CDR3 bases are TGTGCCAGCAGCGAAGACAGGGGGCTAACTAATGAAAAACTGTTTTTT.

This chain uses TRBV7-3 with TRBJ2-3; 10 nucleotides agree with TRBD2. Germline lookup yields CDR1 SGHTA and CDR2 FQGTGA. The CDR3 loop spans 15 amino acids. Losses at the gene ends were 5 bases for V and 5 bases for J; bases not matched to a gene: 7. The CDR3 sequence is CASSPSGGAGDTQYF. The CDR3 DNA reads as TGTGCCAGCAGCCCAAGCGGGGGGGCTGGAGATACGCAGTATTTT.